This T cell receptor (beta chain) emerged from a study of blood T cells in healthy people across ages. Germline loops: CDR1 SGHAT, CDR2 FQNNGV. The V and J ends lost 3 bases and 5 bases respectively, with 9 bases between them. The CDR3 covers 13 residues. The use of a sample-barcoded 5' primer and a J-beta primer mix characterized a second PCR of roughly 7 to 11 cycles. Each cDNA molecule, via a template-switch adaptor with 12 random nucleotides, was tagged. TCRdb reprocessed the 5' RACE reads via MiXCR and lists one record per CDR3 protein. The table records fewer than 1.5 million distinct CDR3 sequences, approximately 40% of them present only once. As to this clonotype: Its specificity is unknown.

Notes on the study in general: Calculation of diversity from one million T cells yielded estimates considered to be underestimates.

Material: blood. This receptor was identified in a young woman in good health. The rearrangement links TRBV11-2 to TRBJ2-3; D gene ambiguous. The CDR3 here is CASSFGLVDTQYF. The CDR3 DNA is TGTGCCAGCAGCTTCGGGCTCGTAGATACGCAGTATTTT.